These T cell receptor beta chains were read from a single sample in a study of cytomegalovirus exposure and HLA in healthy donors. Clones were read by immunoSEQ multiplex PCR, and TCRdb kept only the in-frame ones, dropping some. Found here are 150,000 to 200,000 clones, over 65% of them singletons; the top ten hold around 1.6%. Sequenced material: PBMCs. The source of these receptors is a man between 18 and 35 years old in good health and CMV-seronegative. Each CDR3 is given with its conserved first and last residue. Each record gives: J gene, V gene, clone size, D gene, CDR3 DNA, CDR3 protein. A D gene is named only where the DNA matches it firmly. Clone size is stated in some rows and not others, as once, few, many or a class when expanded.

j_call: TRBJ2-2
v_call: TRBV5-1
clone_size: .
d_call: TRBD2
cdr3_nt: TGCGCCAGCAGCCATCTGGGCCTAGCGGGCGGTCCAACCGGGGAGCTGTTTTTT
cdr3_aa: CASSHLGLAGGPTGELFF

j_call: TRBJ1-1
v_call: TRBV2
clone_size: .
d_call: .
cdr3_nt: TGTGCCAGCACGTTCACAGGGAACACTGAAGCTTTCTTT
cdr3_aa: CASTFTGNTEAFF

j_call: TRBJ1-1
v_call: TRBV29-1
clone_size: .
d_call: .
cdr3_nt: TGCAGCGGCTATCGAATCGGGGGGGTGGGTTTCTTT
cdr3_aa: CSGYRIGGVGFF

j_call: TRBJ1-4
v_call: TRBV5-6
clone_size: few
d_call: TRBD1
cdr3_nt: TGTGCCAGCAGCCTGGGGGAACAGGGGACAAATGAAAAACTGTTTTTT
cdr3_aa: CASSLGEQGTNEKLFF

j_call: TRBJ2-2
v_call: TRBV7-7
clone_size: .
d_call: .
cdr3_nt: TGTGCTAGCAGCTCCGGCGGACTGGAGACCGGGGAGCTGTTTTTT
cdr3_aa: CASSSGGLETGELFF

j_call: TRBJ2-1
v_call: TRBV9
clone_size: .
d_call: .
cdr3_nt: TGTGCCAGCAGCCCCCCAGGGTCAGTGCACAATGAGCAGTTCTTC
cdr3_aa: CASSPPGSVHNEQFF

j_call: TRBJ1-1
v_call: TRBV28
clone_size: .
d_call: TRBD1
cdr3_nt: TGTGCCAGCAGTTCCGTACCGGGACAGGGGGCGGGGACTGAAGCTTTCTTT
cdr3_aa: CASSSVPGQGAGTEAFF

j_call: TRBJ2-5
v_call: TRBV6-6
clone_size: few
d_call: TRBD2
cdr3_nt: TGTGCCACCCGGGGGGGAGGGGGAGAGACCCAGTACTTC
cdr3_aa: CATRGGGGETQYF

j_call: TRBJ2-4
v_call: TRBV14
clone_size: .
d_call: TRBD1
cdr3_nt: TGTGCCAGCAGCCGAAGGGACAGGGTAATAGACATTCAGTACTTC
cdr3_aa: CASSRRDRVIDIQYF

j_call: TRBJ1-6
v_call: TRBV6-5
clone_size: .
d_call: .
cdr3_nt: TGTGCCAGCAGTCTAAAATGGTCCGGGGTCTCACCCCTCCACTTT
cdr3_aa: CASSLKWSGVSPLHF

j_call: TRBJ2-5
v_call: TRBV7-9
clone_size: .
d_call: .
cdr3_nt: TGTGCCAGCAGCTCGCGAGAGGGCATAATTGCCCAAGAGACCCAGTACTTC
cdr3_aa: CASSSREGIIAQETQYF

j_call: TRBJ1-6
v_call: TRBV6-5
clone_size: once
d_call: .
cdr3_nt: TGTGCCAGCAGTTCCGATGGCGGACAGTTGAATTCACCCCTCCACTTT
cdr3_aa: CASSSDGGQLNSPLHF

j_call: TRBJ2-7
v_call: TRBV28
clone_size: few
d_call: .
cdr3_nt: TGTGCCAGCAGTTTGCCCTCGACAGCCGCCAGCTCCTACGAGCAGTACTTC
cdr3_aa: CASSLPSTAASSYEQYF

j_call: TRBJ2-1
v_call: TRBV6-4
clone_size: many
d_call: TRBD2
cdr3_nt: TGTGCCAGCAGTGACTCTAGCGGGGGGGCCAATGAGCAGTTCTTC
cdr3_aa: CASSDSSGGANEQFF

j_call: TRBJ2-5
v_call: TRBV9
clone_size: .
d_call: .
cdr3_nt: TGTGCCAGCAGCCCCGGAGGGGAGACCCAGTACTTC
cdr3_aa: CASSPGGETQYF

j_call: TRBJ2-7
v_call: TRBV27
clone_size: .
d_call: TRBD1
cdr3_nt: TGTGCCAGCAGTTTAGTACGGGGACAGGCCGACGAGCAGTACTTC
cdr3_aa: CASSLVRGQADEQYF

j_call: TRBJ1-5
v_call: TRBV10-3
clone_size: .
d_call: TRBD1
cdr3_nt: TGTGCCATCAGTGAGTCGAGTCAGGGGGTGCGCAATCAGCCCCAGCATTTT
cdr3_aa: CAISESSQGVRNQPQHF

j_call: TRBJ1-6
v_call: TRBV13
clone_size: once
d_call: .
cdr3_nt: TGTGCCAGCAGCCAAACGGGTAGGGGCTGGTATAATTCACCCCTCCACTTT
cdr3_aa: CASSQTGRGWYNSPLHF

j_call: TRBJ1-2
v_call: TRBV9
clone_size: .
d_call: .
cdr3_nt: TGTGCCAGCAGCGTGTCAGGGGAGGGCTACACCTTC
cdr3_aa: CASSVSGEGYTF

j_call: TRBJ1-1
v_call: TRBV28
clone_size: .
d_call: TRBD1
cdr3_nt: TGTGCCAGCATCGGGATGACAGGGGTCCACACTGAAGCTTTCTTT
cdr3_aa: CASIGMTGVHTEAFF

j_call: TRBJ2-1
v_call: TRBV6-4
clone_size: .
d_call: .
cdr3_nt: TGTGCCAGCAGTGAACTTCCGACAGGCACGATCAACAATAAGCAGTTCTTC
cdr3_aa: CASSELPTGTINNKQFF

j_call: TRBJ2-3
v_call: TRBV7-9
clone_size: .
d_call: TRBD1
cdr3_nt: TGTGCCAGCAGCTTAGGTTTAGGGACAGGAGATACGCAGTATTTT
cdr3_aa: CASSLGLGTGDTQYF